These 5 T cell receptor beta chains were all obtained from the same sample, sequenced in a study of shared clonotypes between healthy human individuals. TCRdb's table, derived via immunoSEQ multiplex PCR, lists solely in-frame clones and lacks some. Of over a million clones in the sample, approximately 97% are singletons; the top ten hold approximately 1%. Sequencing was done on a sample of naive CD4+ T cells sorted from blood. Noted subset: CD45RA+ positively selected. The receptor set was obtained from a man aged 25-40 years in good health.

CDR3 nucleotide sequence: TGTGCCAGCAGCTTGGGGCAACCAAGCGACTACAATGAGCAGTTCTTC. Its translation is CASSLGQPSDYNEQFF. The chain is built from TRBV5-6 and TRBJ2-1; D ambiguous. The CDR3 spans 16 residues. Trimming took 0 bases from V and 3 from J, leaving 13 bases between them. CDR1 is SGHDT, CDR2 YYEEEE, per germline.

The chain links TRBV5-6 to TRBJ1-1, with TRBD1 identical over 9 bases. Looked up from germline, CDR1 is SGHDT and CDR2 is YYEEEE. CDR3 length equals 16 residues. With V trimmed by 0 bases and J by 0 bases, 3 bases remained unmatched. CDR3: CASSLGQGGMNTEAFF. Here the CDR3 DNA reads TGTGCCAGCAGCTTGGGACAGGGGGGCATGAACACTGAAGCTTTCTTT.

On this clone: Additional DNA sequences in this sample encode the identical CDR3. The chain joins TRBV7-8 to TRBJ1-1; unclear D gene. This CDR3 is built from 12 residues. Germline V lookup: CDR1 SGHVS, CDR2 FQNEAQ. With 6 bases removed from V and 7 bases from J, the gap between germline ends came to 12 bases. The CDR3 nucleotides are TGTGCCAGCAGTCTAGGAGGTTATGAAGCTTTCTTT. Its protein product is CASSLGGYEAFF.

The chain is built from TRBV18 and TRBJ2-5; D might be TRBD1 (6 bases). The V and J ends lost 6 bases and 2 bases respectively, with 16 bases between them. Germline CDR1 reads KGHSH; CDR2 reads LQKENI. This CDR3 has 15 residues. As DNA, the CDR3 is TGTGCCAGCTCTCACACGACAGGCTCGCAAGAGACCCAGTACTTC. Translating it yields CASSHTTGSQETQYF.

The chain joins TRBV2 to TRBJ1-1; 10 nucleotides match TRBD1. Trimming removed 6 bases from V and 6 bases from J; junction bases left unmatched: 7. CDR1 and CDR2 (germline): SNHLY, FYNNEI. This CDR3 has 14 residues. This CDR3 reads CASRADRGQSEAFF. The DNA of the CDR3 is TGTGCCAGCAGGGCTGACAGGGGGCAGTCTGAAGCTTTCTTT. The whole variable domain, remainder taken from reference TRBV2 and TRBJ1-1, is EPEVTQTPSHQVTQMGQEVILRCVPISNHLYFYWYRQILGQKVEFLVSFYNNEISEKSEIFDDQFSVERPDGSNFTLKIRSTKLEDSAMYFCASRADRGQSEAFFGQGTRLTVV.